The 5 T cell receptor beta chains below were found in one sample sequenced in a study of blood T cell repertoires in COVID-19. The table came from immunoSEQ multiplex PCR; TCRdb's copy has only in-frame clones and leaves some out. The sample shows 100,000 to 150,000 clones, 87% of them seen only once. Material for sequencing was peripheral blood. The receptors stem from an older woman with acute or convalescent COVID-19.

V gene TRBV9 combines with J gene TRBJ1-3, with a tentative D call TRBD1 (6 bases). Trimming removed 4 bases from V and 0 bases from J, with 14 bases in between. This CDR3 is built from 16 residues. CDR1 and CDR2 from the germline V gene are SGDLS and YYNGEE. The CDR3 sequence: CASSPPQGTSGNTIYF. The CDR3 DNA follows: TGTGCCAGCAGCCCGCCTCAGGGGACCTCTGGAAACACCATATATTTT.

This sequence joins TRBV5-3 and TRBJ2-7, with 11 bases lining up with TRBD2. TRBV5-3 is treated as an ORF (open reading frame) with a function not yet certain. Trimming removed 0 bases from V and 4 bases from J; junction bases left unmatched: 3. The CDR3 sequence is 15 residues long. Here the CDR3 reads CARSLGLAGNYEQYV. CDR3 in DNA: TGTGCCAGAAGCTTGGGACTAGCGGGAAATTACGAGCAGTACGTC.

This chain connects TRBV19 to TRBJ2-5, with unresolved D. Trimming cost V 3 bases and J 2 bases, with 7 bases left between them. The germline CDR1 and CDR2 sequences are LNHDA and SQIVND (reference sequence). This CDR3 is 13 amino acids long. The CDR3 region has the DNA TGTGCCAGTAGTATCTCCAGTCAAGAGACCCAGTACTTC. It codes for CASSISSQETQYF.

This chain links TRBV6-5 with TRBJ1-2, with 7 bases lining up with TRBD1. The germline CDR1 and CDR2 sequences are MNHEY and SVGAGI. The CDR3 contains 14 residues. V shed 6 bases, J shed 5 bases, and the junction held 9 bases outside the gene matches. The CDR3 sequence: CASSRQGTGYGYTF. The CDR3 bases are TGTGCCAGCAGCCGACAGGGAACAGGATATGGCTACACCTTC.

The chain is built from TRBV5-6 and TRBJ1-2; no definite D call. The V end was cut by 0 bases, the J end by 2 bases, with 11 bases between. This CDR3 is 15 amino acids long. In germline, CDR1 is SGHDT, CDR2 YYEEEE. The CDR3 coding sequence is TGTGCCAGCAGCTTGGCATACAATAAGAACTATGGCTACACCTTC. Protein sequence: CASSLAYNKNYGYTF.